In this sample, the clone carrying this TCR beta chain is medium-sized. Its antigen is undetermined. A distinct unique molecular identifier was carried by each TCR cDNA molecule. A single record per CDR3 protein comes from TCRdb applying MiXCR to the 5' RACE reads. Among approximately 7,800 distinct CDR3 sequences, approximately 8.3% were seen once, and the ten largest hold approximately 4.1%. The ends lost 4 bases at V and 7 bases at J; junction bases unmatched: 14. The CDR3 covers 17 residues. CDR1 is SGHRS, CDR2 YFSETQ, per germline. As for time point: sample taken at primary tumor resection. Unsorted whole RNA from tumor, nontumor lung or frozen PBMC underwent sequencing. The sample originates from a study of spatial heterogeneity in lung cancer. Study-wide findings and caveats: Estimated coverage of tumor T cells was approximately 7% for alpha and 11% to 15% for beta chains. It was found that expanded intratumoral alpha and beta TCR counts tracked tumor mutation counts. Numbers of ubiquitous and regional expanded TCRs tracked ubiquitous and regional nonsynonymous mutation counts, respectively.

The TCR was taken from a male donor with early-stage non-small cell lung cancer. The chain joins TRBV5-1 to TRBJ2-1; 10 bases match TRBD2. Specimen: lung tumor tissue, collected at surgery. Here the CDR3 reads CASSPVKGAGGANEQFF. CDR3 bases: TGCGCCAGCAGCCCAGTAAAGGGAGCGGGAGGGGCAAATGAGCAGTTCTTC.